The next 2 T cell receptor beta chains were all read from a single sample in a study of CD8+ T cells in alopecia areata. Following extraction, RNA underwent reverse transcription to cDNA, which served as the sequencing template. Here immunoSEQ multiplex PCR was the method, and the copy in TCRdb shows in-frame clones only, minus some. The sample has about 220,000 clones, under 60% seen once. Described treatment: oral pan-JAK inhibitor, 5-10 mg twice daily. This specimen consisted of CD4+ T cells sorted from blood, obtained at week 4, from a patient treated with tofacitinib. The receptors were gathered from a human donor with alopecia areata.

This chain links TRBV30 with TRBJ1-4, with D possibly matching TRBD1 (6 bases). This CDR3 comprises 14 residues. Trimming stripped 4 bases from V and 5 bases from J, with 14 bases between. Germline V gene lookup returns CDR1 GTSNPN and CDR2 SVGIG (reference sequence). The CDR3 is CAWTEQGGNEKLFF. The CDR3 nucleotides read TGTGCCTGGACCGAACAAGGGGGGAATGAAAAACTGTTTTTT.

The CDR3 loop reads CASSYSGQGGTGELFF. CDR3 nucleotide sequence: TGTGCCAGCAGTTACTCAGGACAGGGAGGCACCGGGGAGCTGTTTTTT. This chain uses TRBV6-5 with TRBJ2-2, with 8 bases lining up with TRBD1. Germline V CDR1 and CDR2: MNHEY, SVGAGI. The CDR3 sequence is 16 residues long. With 0 bases clipped from V and 4 bases from J, the junction kept 4 bases outside the gene matches.